What follows are 24 T cell receptor beta chains derived from one specimen sequenced in a study of Graves' ophthalmopathy and Graves' hyperthyroidism. The authors amplified TCR beta CDR3 regions from RNA transcripts. The authors performed first-round RT-PCR with HTBI primers and then a second-round multiplex PCR. TCRdb processed the multiplex PCR reads anew with MiXCR; each CDR3 protein has one entry. Among roughly 600,000 distinct CDR3 sequences listed, 39% were seen once. The sequencing input was peripheral blood or thyroid tissue (not recorded which). These receptors were collected from an adult man with Graves' hyperthyroidism.

This clonotype was recorded many times. The chain joins TRBV29-1 to TRBJ1-4; 7 bases agree with TRBD1. J gave up 4 bases and V 0 bases, and 8 bases lay outside the gene matches. CDR1 is SQVTM and CDR2 is ANQGSEA in the germline V gene. The CDR3 has 16 amino acids. The CDR3 DNA sequence: TGCAGCGTTGAAGAATCTGAGGGGGCCGGTAATGAAAAACTGTTTTTT. Translated, it gives CSVEESEGAGNEKLFF.

This clonotype was counted many times. The chain is built from TRBV2 and TRBJ1-2, with D perhaps matching TRBD1 (5 bases). CDR1 and CDR2 (germline): SNHLY, FYNNEI. The germline V and J ends were trimmed by 6 bases and 3 bases, with 14 bases remaining between them. CDR3 length: 14 amino acids. The CDR3 DNA follows: TGTGCCAGCAGGACCCTGGACATCCACTATGGCTACACCTTC. Protein: CASRTLDIHYGYTF. Looking up the rest from reference TRBV2 and TRBJ1-2 gives the full variable domain: EPEVTQTPSHQVTQMGQEVILRCVPISNHLYFYWYRQILGQKVEFLVSFYNNEISEKSEIFDDQFSVERPDGSNFTLKIRSTKLEDSAMYFCASRTLDIHYGYTFGSGTRLTVV.

In its sample, this clonotype was seen many times. The chain joins TRBV15 to TRBJ1-4; a weak D match, TRBD1 (5 bases). This CDR3 has 16 amino acids. Germline V CDR1 and CDR2: LNHNV, YYDKDF (reference sequence). V was cut by 1 base and J by 6 bases, with 15 bases left in between. The CDR3 sequence: CATSRAKPRDDEKLFF. The CDR3 DNA sequence: TGTGCCACCAGCAGAGCAAAGCCCAGGGATGATGAAAAACTGTTTTTT.

This clonotype was detected many times. The chain joins TRBV7-3 to TRBJ1-1; D call uncertain. The V end was cut by 1 base, the J end by 1 base, with 7 bases between. CDR3 length equals 14 residues. From germline, CDR1 is SGHTA and CDR2 FQGTGA. The CDR3 bases are TGTGCCAGCAGCTTAAGCGTGGGGAACACTGAAGCTTTCTTT. Residues: CASSLSVGNTEAFF. The complete variable domain, with remaining parts taken from reference TRBV7-3 and TRBJ1-1, reads GAGVSQTPSNKVTEKGKYVELRCDPISGHTALYWYRQSLGQGPEFLIYFQGTGAADDSGLPNDRFFAVRPEGSVSTLKIQRTERGDSAVYLCASSLSVGNTEAFFGQGTRLTVV.

This clonotype has at least ten counts. V is TRBV5-6 and J is TRBJ2-2; D not certain. Germline loops: CDR1 SGHDT, CDR2 YYEEEE. This CDR3 is 16 amino acids long. V was trimmed by 0 bases and J by 6 bases, leaving 15 bases between them. The CDR3 DNA follows: TGTGCCAGCAGCTTGGCCGGCTATACGGTGGCCGGGGAGCTGTTTTTT. Amino acid sequence: CASSLAGYTVAGELFF.

A few counts support this clonotype. The chain employs TRBV27 and TRBJ1-6, with D possibly being TRBD1 (6 bases). Germline V gene data show CDR1 as MNHEY and CDR2 as SMNVEV (reference sequence). Trimming took 8 bases from V and 7 from J, leaving 12 bases between them. The CDR3 is made up of 13 amino acids. The CDR3 sequence is CASRSGVNSPLHF. The DNA for the CDR3 is TGTGCCAGCCGGTCAGGGGTGAATTCACCCCTCCACTTT.

This clonotype was recorded only once. The chain joins TRBV7-9 to TRBJ2-1, with D perhaps assigned TRBD1 or TRBD2 (5 bases each). The V gene lost 5 bases and the J gene lost 7 bases, with 15 bases spanning the gap. Looked up from germline, CDR1 is SEHNR and CDR2 is FQNEAQ (reference sequence). This CDR3 comprises 14 residues. The CDR3 is CASSRPGPLNEQFF. DNA for the CDR3: TGTGCCAGCAGCCGTCCGGGACCCCTAAATGAGCAGTTCTTC.

This clonotype came up a few times. The rearrangement links TRBV12-3 or TRBV12-4 to TRBJ1-1; possibly TRBD1 for D (5 bases). Trimming pared 2 bases from V and 2 bases from J, leaving 12 bases between. This CDR3 region has 15 residues. The CDR3 DNA reads TGTGCCAGCAGTTTATATCCCGGGGCTAACACTGAAGCTTTCTTT. Translation: CASSLYPGANTEAFF.

The table lists this clonotype with a few counts. This chain uses TRBV10-3 with TRBJ2-7; TRBD1 agrees at 8 bases. The trim removed 9 bases at V and 3 bases at J, leaving 10 bases unmatched. Per germline, CDR1 ENHRY and CDR2 SYGVKD. This CDR3 has 14 residues. CDR3 amino acids: CAIGQGIVLYEQYF. DNA for the CDR3: TGTGCCATTGGACAGGGAATCGTTCTCTACGAGCAGTACTTC.

A note on this clonotype: A clone one base away is much larger, so this may be a read error. The V gene is TRBV7-2, the J gene TRBJ1-1, with D uncertain. This CDR3 spans 14 amino acids. Germline CDR1 is SGHTA and CDR2 is FQGNSA. Trimming left V 4 bases short and J 3 bases short, with 12 bases between. This chain's CDR3 is CASSSAGVDTEAFF. In DNA form, the CDR3 reads TGTGCCAGCAGCTCGGCAGGAGTGGACACTGAAGCTTTCTTT. Full variable domain (rest looked up from reference TRBV7-2 and TRBJ1-1): GAGVSQSPSNKVTEKGKDVELRCDPISGHTALYWYRQSLGQGLEFLIYFQGNSAPDKSGLPSDRFSAERTGGSVSTLTIQRTQQEDSAVYLCASSSAGVDTEAFFGQGTRLTVV.

This clonotype has a handful of counts. The genes are TRBV20-1 and TRBJ1-3, with D possibly being TRBD1 (5 bases). CDR1 DFQATT and CDR2 SNEGSKA come from the germline V gene (reference sequence). Trimming took 3 bases from V and 0 from J, leaving 9 bases between them. The CDR3 is made up of 14 amino acids. CDR3 nucleotides: TGCAGTGCTAGCCCAGGGACCTCTGGAAACACCATATATTTT. This translates into CSASPGTSGNTIYF.

The J gene is TRBJ1-2, the V gene TRBV7-9; possibly TRBD1 for D (5 bases). Per the germline V gene, CDR1 is SEHNR and CDR2 is FQNEAQ (reference sequence). The V gene lost 1 base and the J gene lost 6 bases, with 15 bases spanning the gap. The length of the CDR3 is 15 residues. CDR3 DNA: TGTGCCAGCAGCTTAGGGTCAGGGAGGAGAGATGGCTACACCTTC. Amino acids: CASSLGSGRRDGYTF.

This clonotype has just one count. Just one base apart from a much larger clone, this may be a read error. The genes are TRBV20-1 and TRBJ2-7; weak D call: TRBD2 (5 bases). The CDR3 sequence is 14 residues long. Germline V lookup: CDR1 DFQATT, CDR2 SNEGSKA (reference sequence). CDR3 region: CGARRGSSTGEQYF. The CDR3 region has the DNA TGCGGTGCTAGACGGGGATCCTCTACTGGGGAGCAGTACTTC.

This clonotype was recorded at least ten times. This chain uses TRBV12-3 or TRBV12-4 with TRBJ1-2; D uncertain. V gave up 6 bases and J gave up 1 base, with 6 bases separating them. The CDR3 length is 12 residues. CDR3 sequence (DNA): TGTGCCAGCAGCTCTAATAACTATGGCTACACCTTC. It translates to CASSSNNYGYTF.

Note on this clonotype: This sequence may be a read error, since a much larger clone differs from it by one base. The chain carries TRBV7-9 and TRBJ2-2, with no clear D. The germline V gene has CDR1 SEHNR and CDR2 FQNEAQ (reference sequence). V was trimmed by 6 bases and J by 3 bases, leaving 17 bases between them. The CDR3 has 16 residues. CDR3 DNA sequence: TGTGCCAGCAGGCACAAGGGCGTAACTTACACCGGGGAGCTGTTTTTT. Protein product: CASRHKGVTYTGELFF.

On this clonotype itself: Possible read error: a much larger clone is one base away. This sequence joins TRBV5-4 and TRBJ1-6; tentative D call: TRBD1 (5 bases). Germline values: CDR1 SGHNT, CDR2 YYREEE (reference sequence). This CDR3 has 16 residues. CDR3 amino acids: CASSSGDGGLDSPPHF. CDR3 nucleotides: TGTGCCAGCAGCTCCGGGGACGGAGGGCTGGATTCACCCCCCCACTTT.

This clonotype came up many times. The chain employs TRBV19 and TRBJ2-7; 7 bases are shared with TRBD2. V shed 5 bases and J 4 bases; nucleotides not matched to a gene: 14. The CDR3 is made up of 16 amino acids. Looked up from germline, CDR1 is LNHDA and CDR2 is SQIVND (reference sequence). The CDR3 sequence: CASSAQGPLGGYEQYF. CDR3 coding DNA: TGTGCCAGTAGTGCCCAAGGCCCCCTCGGGGGGTACGAGCAGTACTTC.

Regarding this clonotype: The junction and the germline gene differ at one end; a read error may be behind it. CDR3 region: CASSEAGSGHTF. The CDR3 DNA is TGTGCCAGCAGCGAAGCAGGTAGTGGCCACACCTTC. The chain joins TRBV7-8 to TRBJ1-2, with no clear D. Germline V gives CDR1 SGHVS, CDR2 FQNEAQ. The CDR3 spans 12 residues.

The chain employs TRBV7-2 and TRBJ2-1; 14 bases line up with TRBD2. V was clipped by 3 bases and J by 9 bases; unmatched bases: 13. The CDR3 consists of 18 residues. Germline V gene lookup returns CDR1 SGHTA and CDR2 FQGNSA. DNA for the CDR3: TGTGCCAGCAGCTTCATAACCGGGACTAGCGGGAGCGGCGGTGAGCAGTTCTTC. It encodes CASSFITGTSGSGGEQFF.

This clonotype was found many times. The chain uses TRBV7-9 and TRBJ1-4; perhaps TRBD1 as D (6 bases). The CDR3 runs 16 residues. Germline lookup yields CDR1 SEHNR and CDR2 FQNEAQ (reference sequence). Between the trimmed V and J ends, which lost 5 bases and 3 bases, there was a span of 16 bases. CDR3 residues: CASSPGQTFSNEKLFF. The CDR3, as DNA: TGTGCCAGCAGCCCCGGACAGACCTTCTCTAATGAAAAACTGTTTTTT.

As regards this clonotype: One junction end disagrees with the germline gene, perhaps due to a read error. The chain uses TRBV7-9 and TRBJ2-5, with TRBD2 as a possible D gene (5 bases). CDR1 and CDR2 (germline): SEHNR, FQNEAQ (reference sequence). CDR3 length: 13 amino acids. The CDR3: CASARARQETQYF. CDR3 sequence (DNA): TGCGCCAGCGCGCGGGCTAGACAAGAGACCCAGTACTTC. Supplemented by reference TRBV7-9 and TRBJ2-5, the full variable domain reads DTGVSQNPRHKITKRGQNVTFRCDPISEHNRLYWYRQTLGQGPEFLTYFQNEAQLEKSRLLSDRFSAERPKGSFSTLEIQRTEQGDSAMYLCASARARQETQYFGPGTRLLVL.

The V gene is TRBV7-9, the J gene TRBJ1-1; D might be TRBD1 (6 bases). V lost 5 bases to trimming and J lost 1 base, with 11 bases between them. This CDR3 comprises 14 residues. Per the germline V gene, CDR1 is SEHNR and CDR2 is FQNEAQ (reference sequence). The CDR3 nucleotides are TGTGCCAGCAGCGCACAGGGACAGAACACTGAAGCTTTCTTT. Its protein product is CASSAQGQNTEAFF.

To note about this clonotype: Germline and junction disagree at one end, which may indicate a read error. This chain uses TRBV19 with TRBJ1-1, with D unclear. In germline, CDR1 is LNHDA, CDR2 SQIVND (reference sequence). CDR3 length equals 10 residues. CDR3 amino acids: CASSTLEGFF. The CDR3 region has the DNA TGTGCCAGTAGTACCCTGGAAGGTTTCTTT.

CDR3 sequence: CASSSRQGYYEQYF. CDR3 nucleotide sequence: TGCGCCAGCAGCTCTCGACAGGGGTACTACGAGCAGTACTTC. V usage is TRBV5-1 and J usage is TRBJ2-7, with 8 bases aligning to TRBD1. The CDR3 consists of 14 residues. V was clipped by 3 bases and J by 3 bases; unmatched bases: 5. CDR1 is SGHRS and CDR2 is YFSETQ in the germline V gene.